Listed here are 16 T cell receptor beta chains from one sample, sequenced in a study of blood T cell repertoires in COVID-19. Clones were read by immunoSEQ multiplex PCR, and TCRdb kept only the in-frame ones, dropping some. The sample contains more than 200,000 clones, over 80% of which appear only once. Source material: peripheral blood. Receptors were obtained from a man in his forties or fifties with acute or convalescent COVID-19.

The rearrangement uses TRBV5-5 and TRBJ2-1; 7 nucleotides line up with TRBD1. The germline gives CDR1 SGHKS, CDR2 YYEKEE (reference sequence). This CDR3 spans 15 amino acids. Trimming at V came to 0 bases and at J to 2 bases, leaving 2 bases not matched to a gene. As DNA, the CDR3 is TGTGCCAGCAGCTTGGAGGACAGGCCCTACAATGAGCAGTTCTTC. As protein: CASSLEDRPYNEQFF.

The chain recombines TRBV5-5 with TRBJ2-5; 8 bases map to TRBD2. This CDR3 comprises 15 residues. The ends lost 4 bases at V and 0 bases at J; junction bases unmatched: 5. Per germline, CDR1 SGHKS and CDR2 YYEKEE (reference sequence). The CDR3 region is CASSRYSGNQETQYF. CDR3 sequence (DNA): TGTGCCAGCAGCCGCTATAGCGGGAACCAAGAGACCCAGTACTTC.

This clone was picked up one time. The rearrangement uses TRBV15 and TRBJ1-2; 7 bases are a match to TRBD1. In germline, CDR1 is LNHNV, CDR2 YYDKDF (reference sequence). V dropped 4 bases and J dropped 2; count of bases not matched to a gene: 4. The CDR3 covers 14 residues. The CDR3 spells CATSTRTGNYGYTF. Here the CDR3 DNA reads TGTGCCACCAGCACCCGGACAGGAAACTATGGCTACACCTTC. Filled out from reference TRBV15 and TRBJ1-2, the complete variable domain reads DAMVIQNPRYQVTQFGKPVTLSCSQTLNHNVMYWYQQKSSQAPKLLFHYYDKDFNNEADTPDNFQSRRPNTSFCFLDIRSPGLGDTAMYLCATSTRTGNYGYTFGSGTRLTVV.

The gene calls are TRBV19 and TRBJ2-1; TRBD2 might be the D (6 bases). With 7 bases removed from V and 0 bases from J, the gap between germline ends came to 13 bases. This CDR3 has 15 amino acids. From germline, CDR1 is LNHDA and CDR2 SQIVND (reference sequence). In DNA, the CDR3 is TGTGCCAGTACCTTCGCGGGAAGCTCCTACAATGAGCAGTTCTTC. It codes for CASTFAGSSYNEQFF.

J is TRBJ2-5 and V is TRBV6-2 or TRBV6-3, with no clear D. Germline CDR1 is MNHEY and CDR2 is SVGEGT. Deletions cut 4 bases from V and 5 bases from J, with 11 bases between. The CDR3 contains 13 residues. The CDR3 DNA reads as TGTGCCAGCAGTTCCCCCCCCGTGGAGACCCAGTACTTC. Translating gives CASSSPPVETQYF.

The chain has TRBV9 and TRBJ1-2; TRBD1 might be the D (6 bases). The CDR3 spans 14 residues. CDR1 SGDLS and CDR2 YYNGEE come from the germline V gene. Trimming left V 4 bases short and J 8 bases short, with 18 bases between. The CDR3 is CASSQTGGASGYTF. CDR3 nucleotide sequence: TGTGCCAGCAGCCAAACGGGGGGGGCGTCCGGCTACACCTTC.

CDR3 nucleotide sequence: TGCAGCGTTGACGGAGCAACTAATGAAAAACTGTTTTTT. It specifies CSVDGATNEKLFF. V gene TRBV29-1 combines with J gene TRBJ1-4; no clear D. Deletions cut 3 bases from V and 0 bases from J, with 5 bases between. CDR1 SQVTM and CDR2 ANQGSEA come from the germline V gene. The CDR3 is 13 residues long.

The rearrangement joins TRBV7-6 to TRBJ2-2; TRBD1 might be the D (6 bases). Per the germline V gene, CDR1 is SGHVS and CDR2 is FNYEAQ. The CDR3 runs to 17 residues. V lost 2 bases and J 2 bases, leaving 15 bases between the germline ends. The CDR3 reads CASSLFFRDTNTGELFF. CDR3 DNA sequence: TGTGCCAGCAGCTTATTCTTTCGGGACACAAACACCGGGGAGCTGTTTTTT.

A remark on this clone: The junction shows a germline mismatch at one end, possibly a read error. CDR3 sequence reads: CTSSQGTSVPYEQYF. Here the CDR3 DNA reads TGCACCAGCAGCCAAGGGACTAGCGTCCCCTACGAGCAGTACTTC. The gene calls are TRBV4-3 and TRBJ2-7, with 10 bases that match TRBD2. The germline V gene encodes CDR1 LGHNA and CDR2 YSLEER. The CDR3 consists of 15 residues.

The rearrangement joins TRBV9 to TRBJ2-7, with D tentatively TRBD1 (5 bases). Germline V gives CDR1 SGDLS, CDR2 YYNGEE. V lost 3 bases, J lost 5 bases, and 18 bases lay in between. This CDR3 region has 15 residues. In DNA, the CDR3 is TGTGCCAGCAGCGCAGGTGTAGGGGTCGGCCACGAGCAGTACTTC. This translates into CASSAGVGVGHEQYF.

This chain links TRBV6-5 with TRBJ2-3; 9 nucleotides match TRBD2. The CDR3 runs 15 residues. Per the germline V gene, CDR1 is MNHEY and CDR2 is SVGAGI. Trimming took 11 bases from V and 0 from J; bases not matched to a gene: 9. Written as DNA, the CDR3 is TGTGCCTCCATAGTAGCGGGAGCTAGCACAGATACGCAGTATTTT. Translation: CASIVAGASTDTQYF.

The CDR3 protein is CASSSHRVGAYGYTF. CDR3 nucleotide sequence: TGTGCCAGTAGTAGTCACAGGGTCGGGGCCTATGGCTACACCTTC. The rearrangement joins TRBV19 to TRBJ1-2; tentative D call: TRBD1 (6 bases). Germline CDR1 is LNHDA and CDR2 is SQIVND (reference sequence). CDR3 length: 15 residues. Trimming took 4 bases from V and 4 from J, leaving 16 bases between them.

V usage is TRBV24-1 and J usage is TRBJ2-2; TRBD1 aligns across 11 bases. This CDR3 has 13 amino acids. Germline values: CDR1 KGHDR, CDR2 SFDVKD. Trimming removed 9 bases from V and 6 bases from J; junction bases left unmatched: 2. CDR3 nucleotides: TGTGCCACCGGGACAGGGGGGGCCGGGGAGCTGTTTTTT. Translating gives CATGTGGAGELFF.

This chain joins TRBV7-8 and TRBJ2-7; 8 bases agree with TRBD2. J gave up 4 bases and V 1 base, and 6 bases lay outside the gene matches. The CDR3 sequence is 15 residues long. Germline CDR1 reads SGHVS; CDR2 reads FQNEAQ. The CDR3 coding sequence is TGTGCCAGCAGCTTAGGCCCTCGGGGGGGGTACGAGCAGTACTTC. Protein product: CASSLGPRGGYEQYF.

V is TRBV9 and J is TRBJ2-3; TRBD2 aligns across 10 bases. This CDR3 region has 16 residues. Germline values: CDR1 SGDLS, CDR2 YYNGEE. Unmatched junction bases numbered 12, after V lost 5 bases and J lost 6 bases. In DNA, the CDR3 is TGTGCCAGCAGACCTCCGGGACTAGCGTCCTCGGATACGCAGTATTTT. Protein product: CASRPPGLASSDTQYF.

This chain joins TRBV4-3 and TRBJ2-1, with a tentative D call TRBD2 (6 bases). The V end was cut by 0 bases, the J end by 1 base, with 13 bases between. Germline CDR1 and CDR2: LGHNA and YSLEER. This CDR3 has 17 amino acids. CDR3 region: CASSQDVRAGSYNEQFF. DNA of the CDR3: TGCGCCAGCAGCCAAGATGTGAGAGCGGGTTCCTACAATGAGCAGTTCTTC.